This T cell receptor (beta chain) was captured by sequencing in a study of radiotherapy plus CTLA-4 blockade in lung cancer. Study conclusions and caveats: Early blood T cell clone dynamics reportedly forecast response best, with interferon-beta. Following radiotherapy plus ipilimumab, tumor-derived TCR clones expanded in the blood.

Ipilimumab CTLA-4 blockade and focal radiation were given to patients with chemo-refractory metastatic non-small-cell lung cancer. Only in-frame clones appear in the TCRdb table, and some are missing; sequencing was by immunoSEQ multiplex PCR. The sample shows around 85,000 clones, about 86% of them seen only once. Concerning this clone itself: The antigen is not known.

Trimming took off 6 bases at V and 3 bases at J, with 26 bases between the two ends. Germline V gene sequence: CDR1 MNHEY, CDR2 SMNVEV (reference sequence). The CDR3 is 18 residues long. The input for sequencing was peripheral blood, taken from a patient treated with radiotherapy plus ipilimumab. The chain combines TRBV27 with TRBJ1-1; D is possibly TRBD1 (6 bases). This sequence originates from a human donor with non-small cell lung cancer who had a partial response to radiotherapy plus ipilimumab. Written as DNA, the CDR3 is TGTGCCAGCAGCGGTGGGGGGGGGCGCCCTTCCCCGTACACTGAAGCTTTCTTT. It yields the protein CASSGGGGRPSPYTEAFF.